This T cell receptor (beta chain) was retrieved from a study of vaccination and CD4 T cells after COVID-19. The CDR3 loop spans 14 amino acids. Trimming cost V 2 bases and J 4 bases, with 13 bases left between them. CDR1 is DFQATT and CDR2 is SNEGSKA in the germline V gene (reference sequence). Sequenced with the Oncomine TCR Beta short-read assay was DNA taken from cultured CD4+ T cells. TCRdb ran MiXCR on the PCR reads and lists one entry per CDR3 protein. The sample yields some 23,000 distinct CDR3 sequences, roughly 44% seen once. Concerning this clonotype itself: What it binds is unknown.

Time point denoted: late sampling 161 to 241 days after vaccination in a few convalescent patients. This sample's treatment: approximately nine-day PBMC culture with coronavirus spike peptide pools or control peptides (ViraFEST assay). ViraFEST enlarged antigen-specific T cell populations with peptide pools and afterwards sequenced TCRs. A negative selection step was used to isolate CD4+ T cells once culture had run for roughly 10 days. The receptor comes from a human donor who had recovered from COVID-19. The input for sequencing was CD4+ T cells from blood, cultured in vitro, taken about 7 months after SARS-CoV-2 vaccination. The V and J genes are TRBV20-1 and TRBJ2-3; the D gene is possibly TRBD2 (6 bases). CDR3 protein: CSARQFWGADTQYF. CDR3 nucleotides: TGCAGTGCTAGACAGTTCTGGGGGGCAGATACGCAGTATTTT.